This record concerns one T cell receptor beta chain sequence. Every bulk PBMC sample received the same 350 ng of DNA. TCRdb keeps only in-frame clones here, not all; method: immunoSEQ multiplex PCR. The table shows more than 13,000 clones, with about 93% occurring only once. V lost 4 bases and J 0 bases, leaving 10 bases between the germline ends. This CDR3 is built from 14 residues. The germline gives CDR1 SGHNT, CDR2 YYREEE (reference sequence). Indicated time point: week 3, after first cycle of checkpoint inhibitor. These data belong to a study of blood T cell dynamics during melanoma immunotherapy.

V usage is TRBV5-4 and J usage is TRBJ2-5, with unresolved D. The clonotype was recovered from a human donor with melanoma. The sequenced sample was blood, obtained from a patient treated with checkpoint blockade. The CDR3 loop reads CASSRTVYQETQYF. The CDR3 region has the DNA TGTGCCAGCAGCAGGACGGTGTACCAAGAGACCCAGTACTTC.